This T cell receptor beta chain was sequenced for a study of beta chain features in type 1 diabetes. A remark on this clone: Its specificity is not known.

Every single donor gave one heparinised blood draw, and these averaged roughly 120 mL. As every portion of the isolated RNA was reverse transcribed, the sequencing read expressed TCRB transcripts. Each sample of naive, central memory or regulatory T cells had, on average, roughly 3.5 million reads. Repertoires were generated with immunoSEQ multiplex PCR, while TCRdb's copy carries only in-frame clones and drops some. The sample carries fewer than 650,000 clones, 15% to 19% recorded once. Study-level findings and limits: The study found moderately but significantly shorter TCRB CDR3s in all four CD4+ subsets of Type 1 diabetes patients. VDJ junctions from type 1 diabetes patients carried fewer insertions and larger deletions.

V was shortened by 4 bases and J by 4 bases, with 22 bases between the two germline ends. The CDR3 spans 17 residues. Germline CDR1 is SEHNR and CDR2 is FQNEAQ (reference sequence). This clonotype was sampled from a man between 18 and 35 years old in good health. This chain uses TRBV7-9 with TRBJ1-2; possible D gene TRBD1, 6 bases. The sequenced sample was naive CD4+ T cells from blood. The CDR3 is CASSYEPGRGVGYGYTF. The DNA for the CDR3 is TGTGCCAGCAGCTACGAACCTGGCAGGGGAGTAGGCTATGGCTACACCTTC.